This T cell receptor (beta chain) stems from a study of human T cells and chemical hapten exposure. Broader study findings: Once DPC sensitization occurred, TCRs above 1 in 1000 frequency showed no change.

Time point: patch test 3, about 24 weeks after DPC sensitization. Treatment given: therapeutic diphenylcyclopropenone sensitization with weekly scalp DPC. Total RNA extraction was carried out from unfractionated whole blood. During construction of the library, unique molecular identifiers were attached to individual cDNA molecules for quantitative, reproducible TCR counting. In the original processing: Per-sample TCR counts ranged from about 20,000 to 690,600, median approximately 98,000. Each CDR3 protein gets one entry after TCRdb re-called the RACE reads with MiXCR. TCRdb, not the original authors, processed these V and J calls. The sample includes approximately 90,000 distinct CDR3 sequences, less than 35% seen only once; the top ten take approximately 10%. This CDR3 comprises 15 residues. V lost 10 bases and J lost 0; bases outside the gene matches: 9. Germline CDR1 and CDR2: MDHEN and SYDVKM.

As concerns this clonotype: What it recognizes is unknown.

The receptor's source is a man aged 40-50 years with alopecia areata. Some clones in this sample may be carry-over from other donors' samples. This specimen consisted of whole blood, obtained in connection with sensitization to the hapten diphenylcyclopropenone (DPC). The genes are TRBV28 and TRBJ2-3, with 8 bases lining up with TRBD1. The CDR3 region has the DNA TGTGCCACCACCACATGGACAGGGAGCACAGATACGCAGTATTTT. Its translation: CATTTWTGSTDTQYF.